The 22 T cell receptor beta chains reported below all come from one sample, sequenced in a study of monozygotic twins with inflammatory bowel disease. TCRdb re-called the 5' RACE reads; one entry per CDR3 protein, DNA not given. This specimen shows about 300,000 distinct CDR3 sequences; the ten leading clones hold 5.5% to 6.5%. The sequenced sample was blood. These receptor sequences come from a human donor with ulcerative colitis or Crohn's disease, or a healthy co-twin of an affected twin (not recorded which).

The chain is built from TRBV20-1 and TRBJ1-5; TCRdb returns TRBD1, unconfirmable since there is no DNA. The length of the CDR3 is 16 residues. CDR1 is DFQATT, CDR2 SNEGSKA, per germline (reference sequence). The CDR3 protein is CSARVVGAFVDQPQHF.

This chain's CDR3 is CASSLSDSKNSPLHF. The chain joins TRBV12-3 or TRBV12-4 to TRBJ1-6; TCRdb returns TRBD1, unconfirmable since there is no DNA. CDR3 length equals 15 residues.

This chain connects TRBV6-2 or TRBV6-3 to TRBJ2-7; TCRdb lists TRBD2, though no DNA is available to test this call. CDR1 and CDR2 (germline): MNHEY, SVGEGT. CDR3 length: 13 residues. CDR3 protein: CASARGTFYEQYF.

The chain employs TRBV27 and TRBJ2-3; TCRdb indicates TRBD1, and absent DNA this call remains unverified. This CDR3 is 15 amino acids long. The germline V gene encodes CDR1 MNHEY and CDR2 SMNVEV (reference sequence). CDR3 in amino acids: CASSWTGFSTDTQYF.

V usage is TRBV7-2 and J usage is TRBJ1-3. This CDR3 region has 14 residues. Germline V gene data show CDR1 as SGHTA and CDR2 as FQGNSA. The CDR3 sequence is CASSLARSGNTIYF.

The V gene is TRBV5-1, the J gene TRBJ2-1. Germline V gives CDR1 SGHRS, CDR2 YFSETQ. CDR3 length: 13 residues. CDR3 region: CASSLDSINEQFF.

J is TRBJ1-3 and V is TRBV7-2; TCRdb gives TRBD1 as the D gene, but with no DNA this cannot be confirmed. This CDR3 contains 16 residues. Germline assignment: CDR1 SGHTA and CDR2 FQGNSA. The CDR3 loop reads CASSLDGGYSGNTIYF.

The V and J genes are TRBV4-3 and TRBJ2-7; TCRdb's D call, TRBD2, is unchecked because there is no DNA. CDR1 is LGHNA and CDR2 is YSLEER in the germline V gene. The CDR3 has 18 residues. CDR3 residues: CASSQDLGSAESSYEQYF.

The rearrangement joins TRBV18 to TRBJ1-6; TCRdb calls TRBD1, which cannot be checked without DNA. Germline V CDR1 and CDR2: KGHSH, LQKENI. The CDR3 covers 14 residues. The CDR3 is CASSLGRGVSPLHF.

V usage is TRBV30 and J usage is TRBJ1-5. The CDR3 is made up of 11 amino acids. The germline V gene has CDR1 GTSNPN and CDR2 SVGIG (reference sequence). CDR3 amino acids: CAWSASGPQHF.

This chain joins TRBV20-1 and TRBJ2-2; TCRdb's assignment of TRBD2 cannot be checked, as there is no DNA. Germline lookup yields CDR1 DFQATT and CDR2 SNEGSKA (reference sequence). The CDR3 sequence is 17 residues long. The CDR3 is CSARDHRGGQNTGELFF.

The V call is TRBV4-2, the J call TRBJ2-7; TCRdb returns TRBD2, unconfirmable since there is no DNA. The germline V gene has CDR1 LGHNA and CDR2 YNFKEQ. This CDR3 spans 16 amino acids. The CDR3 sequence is CASSQGGGSGTYEQYF.

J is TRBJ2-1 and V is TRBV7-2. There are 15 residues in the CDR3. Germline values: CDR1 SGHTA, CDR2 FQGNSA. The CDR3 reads CASSSSGVAYNEQFF.

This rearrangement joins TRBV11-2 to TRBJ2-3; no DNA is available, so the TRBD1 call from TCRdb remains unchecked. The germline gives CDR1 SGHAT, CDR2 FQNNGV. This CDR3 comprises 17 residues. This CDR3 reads CASSPLYGGTSTDTQYF.

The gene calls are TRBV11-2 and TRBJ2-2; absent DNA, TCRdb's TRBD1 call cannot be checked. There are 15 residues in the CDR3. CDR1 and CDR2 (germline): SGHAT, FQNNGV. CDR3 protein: CASRPEGRITGELFF.

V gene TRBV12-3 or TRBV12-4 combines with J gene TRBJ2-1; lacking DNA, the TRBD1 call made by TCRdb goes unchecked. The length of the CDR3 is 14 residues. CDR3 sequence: CASRTGGGRREQFF.

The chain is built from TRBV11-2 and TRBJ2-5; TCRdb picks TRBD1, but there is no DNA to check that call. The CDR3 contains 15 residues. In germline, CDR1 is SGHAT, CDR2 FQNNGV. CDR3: CASSYRDRVEETQYF.

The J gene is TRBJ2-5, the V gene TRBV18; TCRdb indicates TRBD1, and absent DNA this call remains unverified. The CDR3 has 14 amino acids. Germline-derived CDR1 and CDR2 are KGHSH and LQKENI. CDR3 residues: CASSRGQLKETQYF.

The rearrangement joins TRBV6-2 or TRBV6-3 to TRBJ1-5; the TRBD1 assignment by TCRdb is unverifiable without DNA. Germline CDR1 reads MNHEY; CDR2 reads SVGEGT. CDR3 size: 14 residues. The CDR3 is CASSITSPQGPQHF.

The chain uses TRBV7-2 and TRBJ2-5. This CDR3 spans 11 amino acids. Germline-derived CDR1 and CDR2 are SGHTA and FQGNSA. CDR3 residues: CASSLGRTQYF. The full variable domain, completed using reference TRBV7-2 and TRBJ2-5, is GAGVSQSPSNKVTEKGKDVELRCDPISGHTALYWYRQSLGQGLEFLIYFQGNSAPDKSGLPSDRFSAERTGGSVSTLTIQRTQQEDSAVYLCASSLGRTQYFGPGTRLLVL.

The CDR3: CASSEGDRAYEQYF. The gene calls are TRBV9 and TRBJ2-7; without DNA, the TCRdb call of TRBD1 cannot be checked. The CDR3 has 14 amino acids. In germline, CDR1 is SGDLS, CDR2 YYNGEE.

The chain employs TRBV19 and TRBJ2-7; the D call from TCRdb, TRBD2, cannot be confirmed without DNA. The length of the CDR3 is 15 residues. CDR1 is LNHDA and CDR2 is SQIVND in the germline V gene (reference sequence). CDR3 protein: CAIQVLCGVSYEQYF.